This is a list of T cell receptor beta chains from one sample in a study of cytomegalovirus exposure and HLA in healthy donors. Clones were read by immunoSEQ multiplex PCR, and TCRdb kept only the in-frame ones, dropping some. The table includes about 160,000 clones, just under 65% detected once. Specimen: PBMCs. These receptors originate from an older woman in good health and CMV-seropositive. The CDR3 runs from the conserved cysteine through the conserved F or W.

j_call,v_call,cdr3_aa
TRBJ1-2,TRBV9,CASSVEGTGYGYTF
TRBJ2-1,TRBV28,CASSTTGRRREQFF
TRBJ2-4,TRBV7-2,CASSRSAGGSLAKNIQYF
TRBJ2-7,TRBV7-9,CASSLSSSSSEQYF
TRBJ2-3,TRBV4-1,CASSQVVAGGSTDTQYF
TRBJ2-3,TRBV5-1,CASSPGLADTDTQYF
TRBJ2-6,TRBV5-1,CASSNLLAGGRGANVLTF
TRBJ2-7,TRBV7-2,CASSLGSGQGYEQYF
TRBJ2-5,TRBV28,CASSIGLARATQYF
TRBJ1-3,TRBV28,CASSRDSKNTIYF
TRBJ2-1,TRBV27,CASSQAGGPWNEQFF
TRBJ1-5,TRBV27,CASSLYPGQSNQPQHF
TRBJ2-5,TRBV2,CASSPLAGGSETQYF
TRBJ1-1,TRBV5-1,CASKDIFQNTEAFF
TRBJ2-7,TRBV2,CASTGLAGADLREQYF
TRBJ1-1,TRBV29-1,CSVRGNTEAFF
TRBJ2-1,TRBV7-6,CASSSPGRLTNEQFF
TRBJ2-1,TRBV7-9,CASSLAPYGDTNEQFF
TRBJ2-5,TRBV4-1,CASSQEENAQETQYF
TRBJ1-2,TRBV27,CASSLRGGYGYTF
TRBJ2-1,TRBV29-1,CSASGTVYNEQFF
TRBJ2-2,TRBV28,CASSFYRTENTGELFF
TRBJ2-1,TRBV6-5,CASSFGQYNEQFF
TRBJ1-1,TRBV12-5,CASGLVLGGTNTEAFF
TRBJ2-1,TRBV4-1,CASSQAETSFNEQFF
TRBJ2-3,TRBV4-1,CASSQAGSTQYF
TRBJ1-1,TRBV5-1,CASSLVRGTEAFF
TRBJ1-2,TRBV6-6,CASSYSERLYGYTF
TRBJ2-3,TRBV5-1,CASRNSGTDTQYF
TRBJ2-1,TRBV4-3,CASSQEITAPLYNEQFF
TRBJ1-1,TRBV27,CASSFLSGNTEAFF
TRBJ1-1,TRBV7-8,CASSLVGGVEAFF
TRBJ2-1,TRBV2,CASRSLAGEYNEQFF
TRBJ2-7,TRBV6-5,CASTPPGQRYEQYF
TRBJ2-3,TRBV21-1,CASSKEAGGGTDTQYF
TRBJ2-1,TRBV13,CASSLDAGGRVQFF
TRBJ2-1,TRBV7-9,CASQLSNEQFF
TRBJ2-6,TRBV2,CASTRPGANVLTF
TRBJ1-2,TRBV5-1,CASSVGTASINYGYTF
TRBJ2-3,TRBV30,CAWSSGTSTDTQYF
TRBJ2-3,TRBV2,CASSPLAGVSDTQYF
TRBJ1-5,TRBV28,CAKQQGALDNQPQHF
TRBJ1-2,TRBV28,CASTMAGLRDYGYTF
TRBJ1-1,TRBV19,CASSSNMGGTEAFF
TRBJ2-1,TRBV9,CASSSASGSYNEQFF
TRBJ2-7,TRBV27,CASSFRLSSGASEEEQYF
TRBJ1-1,TRBV11-1,CASSGTGTEAFF